Given below is one T cell receptor (beta chain) in context. It has no known antigen specificity. No quality values exist for individual bases; no much larger clone is one base distant. Patients with a history of autoimmune disease or receiving systemic immunosuppression were excluded from the trial. Peripheral blood for TCR sequencing was collected from all dose cohorts at baseline, on cycle 4 day 1, and on cycle 7 day 1. Samples came from an open-label, multicenter, first-in-human phase I dose-escalation trial of ivuxolimab. Adults with locally advanced or metastatic head and neck squamous cell, hepatocellular, melanoma or renal cell carcinoma were enrolled in the trial. Before TCR sequencing, CD4+ T cells and CD8+ T cells were sorted from peripheral blood as separate populations. These data belong to a study of OX40 agonist ivuxolimab in advanced cancers. In the study overall: The costimulatory receptor OX40 (CD134) was targeted by ivuxolimab, a fully human IgG2 agonistic monoclonal antibody. Among the roughly 54 dose-escalation patients, some 20 had hepatocellular carcinoma, around 15 melanoma, 9 renal cell carcinoma and 9 head and neck cancer. In the dose-escalation cohort, 70% to 85% of patients were male, and the mean age was approximately 60 years, with a range of roughly 23 to 85. Prior anti-PD-1, anti-PD-L1 or anti-CTLA-4 therapy was permitted, and checkpoint inhibitors had been received by less than 45% of dose-escalation patients. Partial responses occurred in three dose-escalation patients: two with cutaneous melanoma and one with hepatocellular carcinoma. The monotherapy dose-escalation portion (N ≈ 52 patients) of the phase I ivuxolimab trial is reported in the paper. The purpose of peripheral TCRbeta sequencing was to test whether ivuxolimab changed TCR sequence diversity and led to clonal T-cell expansion. Intravenous ivuxolimab was administered to patients every 2 weeks at six dose levels: 0.01, 0.1, 0.3, 1.5, 3 and 10 mg/kg.

Taken from cysteine to phenylalanine, the CDR3 has 16 residues. Solely the CDR3 DNA is kept, with 48 bases framed from the first base. Looking up the germline V gene (reference sequence) yields CDR1 LNHDA and CDR2 SQIVND. Here V drops 3 bases and J drops 0 bases, and the junction holds 8 bases not matched to any gene. The study at large found these results: The antigen specificity of the clonally expanded peripheral T cells was not determined. At doses of 0.1 to 3.0 mg/kg, clonal expansion of both CD4+ and CD8+ blood T cells was observed from baseline to week 6. After ivuxolimab, CD8+ T cells had more expanded clones than CD4+ T cells on average. In partial responders in the 0.1-3.0 mg/kg groups, normalized peripheral clonal expansion was found to be among the lowest, especially among CD8+ T cells. Low levels of normalized T-cell clonal expansion were also shown by some nonresponding patients.

Genomic DNA was extracted from sorted cells for sequencing of the TCRbeta CDR3 region. The immunoSEQ Assay was used to sequence the TCRbeta CDR3 regions. The table comes from immuneACCESS by way of TCRdb, which keeps in-frame sequences with V and J called. Part of the clones is missing from these tables; in studies checked, under half for an unresolved V gene and the rest for unknown reasons. For this sample there are about 78,000 clones; 84% appear just once. Roughly 2% of the sample is taken by the ten largest. Here the sequenced sample was CD4+ or CD8+ T cells sorted from blood, taken in a trial of the OX40 agonist ivuxolimab. In this chain, TRBV19 is recombined with TRBJ2-7; 7 central nucleotides agree with TRBD2. This clonotype was obtained from an adult with an advanced solid tumor such as melanoma, head and neck, liver or kidney cancer. The DNA reads TGTGCCAGTAGTATGGGGCTAGCGGAATACTCCTACGAGCAGTACTTC. It translates to CASSMGLAEYSYEQYF.